The 6 T cell receptor beta chains given below trace back to one sample, sequenced in a study of T cell responses to AZD1222 COVID-19 vaccine. TCRdb's copy holds only in-frame clones and misses some; the assay was immunoSEQ multiplex PCR. Of 130,000 or so clones listed, 94% are singletons. Material: peripheral blood, obtained on day 0 of AZD1222 vaccination. Receptors originate from an adult in good health.

This sequence joins TRBV11-2 and TRBJ2-1, with no clear D. This CDR3 has 13 residues. The V gene lost 4 bases and the J gene lost 8 bases, with 12 bases spanning the gap. Germline CDR1 is SGHAT and CDR2 is FQNNGV. CDR3 loop: CASSSRKIDEQFF. The DNA of the CDR3 is TGTGCCAGCAGCTCCCGGAAGATCGATGAGCAGTTCTTC.

The V and J genes are TRBV25-1 and TRBJ2-2; 10 positions match TRBD1. Germline-derived CDR1 and CDR2 are MGHDK and SYGVNS. V lost 7 bases, J lost 7 bases, and 9 bases stayed unmatched. The CDR3 is made up of 15 amino acids. CDR3: CASKNDRGRDGELFF. CDR3 in DNA: TGTGCCAGCAAGAACGACAGGGGGCGCGACGGGGAGCTGTTTTTT.

The chain is built from TRBV7-2 and TRBJ2-7, with 7 bases aligning to TRBD2. The CDR3 covers 15 residues. V lost 5 bases and J lost 3; bases outside the gene matches: 10. In germline, CDR1 is SGHTA, CDR2 FQGNSA. CDR3 residues: CASSLRGAGFYEQYF. CDR3 DNA sequence: TGTGCCAGCAGCCTAAGAGGAGCGGGGTTCTACGAGCAGTACTTC. Combining the CDR3 with reference TRBV7-2 and TRBJ2-7 gives the whole variable domain GAGVSQSPSNKVTEKGKDVELRCDPISGHTALYWYRQSLGQGLEFLIYFQGNSAPDKSGLPSDRFSAERTGGSVSTLTIQRTQQEDSAVYLCASSLRGAGFYEQYFGPGTRLTVT.

The chain is built from TRBV28 and TRBJ1-2; no firm D call. The V gene lost 8 bases and the J gene lost 0 bases, with 13 bases spanning the gap. This CDR3 spans 14 amino acids. The germline gives CDR1 MDHEN, CDR2 SYDVKM. DNA for the CDR3: TGTGCCAGCGCCCCGGACCCCACTAACTATGGCTACACCTTC. Translation: CASAPDPTNYGYTF.

The J gene is TRBJ2-7, the V gene TRBV27, with 12 positions matching TRBD2. The CDR3 loop spans 19 amino acids. V dropped 2 bases and J dropped 1; count of bases not matched to a gene: 12. Germline V gene data show CDR1 as MNHEY and CDR2 as SMNVEV (reference sequence). The CDR3 DNA sequence: TGTGCCAGCAGTTTACGACCACCAAGACTAGCGGGAGTATCCTACGAGCAGTACTTC. Translation gives CASSLRPPRLAGVSYEQYF.

The chain couples TRBV18 to TRBJ2-7; D is possibly TRBD2 (6 bases). The V end lost 3 bases, the J end lost 2 bases, and 17 bases lay between the germline ends. This CDR3 comprises 16 residues. Germline values: CDR1 KGHSH, CDR2 LQKENI. The CDR3 loop is CASSPPNGGGPYEQYF. CDR3 in DNA: TGTGCCAGCTCACCCCCCAATGGGGGAGGCCCCTACGAGCAGTACTTC.